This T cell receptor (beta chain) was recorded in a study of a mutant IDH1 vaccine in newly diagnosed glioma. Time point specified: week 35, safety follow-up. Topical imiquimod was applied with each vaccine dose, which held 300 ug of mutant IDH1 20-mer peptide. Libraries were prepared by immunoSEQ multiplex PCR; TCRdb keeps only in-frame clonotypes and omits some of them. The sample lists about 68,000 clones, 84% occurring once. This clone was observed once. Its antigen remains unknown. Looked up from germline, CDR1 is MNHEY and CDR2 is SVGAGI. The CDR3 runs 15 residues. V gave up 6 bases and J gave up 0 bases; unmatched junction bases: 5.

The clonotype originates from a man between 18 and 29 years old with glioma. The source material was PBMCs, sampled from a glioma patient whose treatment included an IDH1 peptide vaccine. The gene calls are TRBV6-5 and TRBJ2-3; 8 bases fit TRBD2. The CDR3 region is CASSLAGLSTDTQYF. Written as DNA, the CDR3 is TGTGCCAGCAGCCTAGCGGGCCTTAGCACAGATACGCAGTATTTT.